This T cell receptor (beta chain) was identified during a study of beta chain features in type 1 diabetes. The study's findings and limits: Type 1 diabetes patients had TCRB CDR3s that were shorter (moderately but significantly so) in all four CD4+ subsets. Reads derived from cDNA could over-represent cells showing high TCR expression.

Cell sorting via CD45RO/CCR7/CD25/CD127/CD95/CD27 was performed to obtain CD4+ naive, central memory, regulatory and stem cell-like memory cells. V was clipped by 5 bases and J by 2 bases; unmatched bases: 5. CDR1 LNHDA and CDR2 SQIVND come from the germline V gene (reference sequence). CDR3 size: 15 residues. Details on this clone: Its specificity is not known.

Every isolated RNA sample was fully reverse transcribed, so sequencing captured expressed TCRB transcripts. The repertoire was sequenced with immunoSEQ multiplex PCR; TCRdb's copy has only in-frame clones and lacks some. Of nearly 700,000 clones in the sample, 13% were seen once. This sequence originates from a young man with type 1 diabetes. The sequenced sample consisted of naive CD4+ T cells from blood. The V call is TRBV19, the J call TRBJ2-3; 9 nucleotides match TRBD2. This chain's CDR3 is CASSSAGGLTDTQYF. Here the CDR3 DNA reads TGTGCCAGTAGTTCAGCGGGGGGCCTCACAGATACGCAGTATTTT.